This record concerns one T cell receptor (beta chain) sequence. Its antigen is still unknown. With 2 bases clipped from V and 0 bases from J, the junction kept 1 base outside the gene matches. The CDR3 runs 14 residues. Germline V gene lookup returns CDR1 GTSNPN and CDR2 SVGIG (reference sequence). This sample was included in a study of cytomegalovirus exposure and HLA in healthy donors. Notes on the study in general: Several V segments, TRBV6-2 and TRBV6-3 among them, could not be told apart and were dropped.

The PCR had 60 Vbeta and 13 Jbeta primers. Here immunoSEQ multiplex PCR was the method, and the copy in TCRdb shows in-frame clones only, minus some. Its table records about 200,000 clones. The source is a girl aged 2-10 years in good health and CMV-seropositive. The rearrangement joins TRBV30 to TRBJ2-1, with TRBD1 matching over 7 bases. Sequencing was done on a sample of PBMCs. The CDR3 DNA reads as TGTGCCTGGAGTAGGGACAGCTCCTACAATGAGCAGTTCTTC. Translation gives CAWSRDSSYNEQFF.